This T cell receptor beta chain was profiled in a study of T cells after yellow fever vaccination. Study summary: With SMART-Seq v4 Ultra Low Input, the fractions containing low cell numbers were prepared.

There are a few counts of this clonotype. Its ends do not fully match the called genes, so a read error is possible. Per germline, CDR1 DFQATT and CDR2 SNEGSKA (reference sequence). The CDR3 totals 12 residues. TCRdb re-called the 5' RACE reads with MiXCR, one entry per CDR3 protein. The table includes about 360,000 distinct CDR3 sequences, roughly 6.1% detected once. The TCR was taken from a man younger than 40 who received the YFV17D yellow fever vaccine. The sequencing here drew on PBMCs, taken 5 days after the yellow fever booster vaccination. This chain links TRBV20-1 with TRBJ2-1, with D perhaps TRBD1 (5 bases). The CDR3 region is CSAPGLYDEQFF. Written as DNA, the CDR3 is TGCAGTGCTCCAGGGCTCTACGATGAGCAGTTCTTC.